What follows describes a single TCR beta chain. Its specificity is unknown. These data come from a study of Graves' ophthalmopathy and Graves' hyperthyroidism. This CDR3 contains 15 residues. The ends were cut back, 8 bases at V and 1 base at J, with 15 bases in the middle. Germline CDR1 MNHEY, CDR2 SVGAGI. From RNA, the CDR3 regions of TCR beta chains were amplified and sequenced. HTBI-primed RT-PCR formed the first round, and a multiplex PCR formed the second. Using its own MiXCR run on the multiplex PCR reads, TCRdb lists one record per CDR3 protein. This table holds 170,000 or so distinct CDR3 sequences, 37% found once. Whole-study findings and limits: Cross-validated, the 13-signature model showed 87.88%/81.08% sensitivity/specificity, and 80%/75% in the test set.

This receptor was identified in a middle-aged woman with Graves' ophthalmopathy. V and J are TRBV6-5 and TRBJ1-3, with D perhaps matching TRBD1 (6 bases). Specimen: peripheral blood. CDR3 DNA sequence: TGTGCCAGCCAAGTTACGGGGGCGTCTGGAAACACCATATATTTT. Protein sequence: CASQVTGASGNTIYF.